These 22 T cell receptor beta chains were all obtained from the same sample, sequenced in a study of blood T cell repertoires in COVID-19. Profiling relied on immunoSEQ multiplex PCR, and the TCRdb table lists in-frame clones only, not all of them. The sample holds about 160,000 clones, 65% to 80% seen once. The sequenced material came from peripheral blood. All receptors derive from a man in his 60s with acute or convalescent COVID-19.

A single count supports this clone. Written as DNA, the CDR3 is TGTGCCAGCAGCTTAAATCGGCAGGGCAGAGGGGAGCTGTTTTTT. Translated, it gives CASSLNRQGRGELFF. The V gene is TRBV7-2, the J gene TRBJ2-2; D possibly corresponds to TRBD1 (5 bases). This CDR3 is 15 amino acids long. CDR1 and CDR2 (germline): SGHTA, FQGNSA. Deletions cut 2 bases from V and 8 bases from J, with 15 bases between.

The CDR3 protein is CASSFGQPGYNEKLFF. In DNA, the CDR3 is TGTGCCAGCAGCTTCGGACAGCCGGGTTATAATGAAAAACTGTTTTTT. This chain connects TRBV5-8 to TRBJ1-4; D possibly corresponds to TRBD1 (6 bases). V was cut by 2 bases and J by 4 bases, with 15 bases left in between. Germline CDR1 and CDR2: SGHTS and YDEGEE. The CDR3 runs to 16 residues. Together with reference TRBV5-8 and TRBJ1-4, the CDR3 gives the full variable domain: EAGVTQSPTHLIKTRGQQATLRCSPISGHTSVYWYQQALGLGLQFLLWYDEGEERNRGNFPPRFSGRQFPNYSSELNVNALELEDSALYLCASSFGQPGYNEKLFFGSGTQLSVL.

This clone was detected only once. At one of its ends the junction is not consistent with the germline gene, which may arise from a read error. V gene TRBV7-7 combines with J gene TRBJ2-5; the match to TRBD2 covers 10 bases. The CDR3 spans 17 residues. Germline V gives CDR1 SSHAT, CDR2 FNYEAQ (reference sequence). The CDR3, as DNA: TGTGCTAGCAGCTTAACCCTAGCGGGGGCCGAGGGAGAGACCCAGTACTTC. This gives the protein CASSLTLAGAEGETQYF.

The rearrangement uses TRBV27 and TRBJ1-6; possible D gene TRBD1, 6 bases. Germline V CDR1 and CDR2: MNHEY, SMNVEV (reference sequence). The CDR3 contains 16 residues. Trimming cost V 7 bases and J 0 bases, with 13 bases left between them. This chain's CDR3 is CASKPGHSSYNSPLHF. CDR3 nucleotides: TGTGCCAGCAAACCGGGACACAGCTCCTATAATTCACCCCTCCACTTT.

Concerning this clone itself: Within the sample, other DNA sequences also encode this same CDR3. V gene TRBV6-5 combines with J gene TRBJ1-1; D is ambiguous. CDR3 length equals 13 residues. Germline V gene data show CDR1 as MNHEY and CDR2 as SVGAGI. V was clipped by 2 bases and J by 2 bases, with 6 bases between them. The CDR3 DNA reads TGTGCCAGCAGTTACGCTGGCAACACTGAAGCTTTCTTT. Protein product: CASSYAGNTEAFF.

The chain has TRBV5-1 and TRBJ2-7; D perhaps matches TRBD1 (5 bases). Germline V gene lookup returns CDR1 SGHRS and CDR2 YFSETQ. This CDR3 contains 13 residues. V lost 7 bases and J 4 bases, leaving 15 bases between the germline ends. CDR3 coding DNA: TGCGCCAGCGCCCCCGTTGGGGCTTACGAGCAGTACTTC. Amino acid sequence: CASAPVGAYEQYF.

The chain joins TRBV4-1 to TRBJ1-2; a weak D match, TRBD1 (6 bases). Germline CDR1 is MGHRA and CDR2 is YSYEKL. The CDR3 has 17 amino acids. The germline V and J ends were trimmed by 1 base and 4 bases, with 19 bases remaining between them. CDR3 residues: CASSQGTWTATIYGYTF. The CDR3 DNA reads TGCGCCAGCAGCCAAGGAACCTGGACAGCCACTATCTATGGCTACACCTTC.

This clone was detected only a few times. The rearrangement joins TRBV12-3 or TRBV12-4 to TRBJ1-6; TRBD1 matches at 7 bases. V shed 10 bases, J shed 10 bases, and the junction held 10 bases outside the gene matches. The CDR3 extends over 13 amino acids. The CDR3 is CATTGARGSPLHF. The CDR3, as DNA: TGTGCCACCACAGGGGCAAGGGGATCACCCCTCCACTTT.

The chain employs TRBV24-1 and TRBJ2-1, with TRBD2 matching 11 bases. This CDR3 is 16 amino acids long. Per germline, CDR1 KGHDR and CDR2 SFDVKD. With V trimmed by 5 bases and J by 4 bases, 6 bases remained unmatched. CDR3 sequence (DNA): TGTGCCACCAGTGCGTCTAGCGGGGGGATTTACAATGAGCAGTTCTTC. This translates into CATSASSGGIYNEQFF.

The chain carries TRBV3-1 (or the pseudogene TRBV3-2) and TRBJ2-3, with TRBD2 identical over 10 bases. CDR1 and CDR2 (germline): LGHDT, YNNKEL (reference sequence). This CDR3 has 17 amino acids. V trimming: 4 bases; J trimming: 2 bases; junction bases outside the gene matches: 9. The CDR3 protein is CASSPKGLAVPTDTQYF. The DNA for the CDR3 is TGTGCCAGCAGCCCAAAAGGACTAGCGGTTCCCACAGATACGCAGTATTTT.

This clone was detected only a few times. The gene calls are TRBV11-3 and TRBJ2-7, with 9 bases matching TRBD1. The V gene end was trimmed by 5 bases and the J gene end by 7 bases; junction bases not matched to a gene: 6. The CDR3 totals 13 residues. The germline gives CDR1 SGHNT, CDR2 YENEEA. The CDR3 sequence: CASSAGTGQEQYF. The CDR3 nucleotides read TGTGCCAGCAGCGCAGGGACAGGGCAAGAGCAGTACTTC.

The J gene is TRBJ1-3, the V gene TRBV29-1; 7 nucleotides line up with TRBD1. This CDR3 region has 14 residues. CDR1 is SQVTM and CDR2 is ANQGSEA in the germline V gene. J was trimmed by 2 bases and V by 6 bases; bases with no gene match: 7. CDR3 coding DNA: TGCAGCGTAACTGATCAGGGGGCTGGAAACACCATATATTTT. Protein product: CSVTDQGAGNTIYF.

This chain connects TRBV4-1 to TRBJ2-3; 8 nucleotides match TRBD2. J gave up 4 bases and V 0 bases, and 12 bases lay outside the gene matches. The CDR3 extends over 18 amino acids. The germline V gene has CDR1 MGHRA and CDR2 YSYEKL. CDR3 residues: CASSQEEVSGGRADTQYF. The CDR3 bases are TGCGCCAGCAGCCAAGAAGAAGTGAGCGGGGGACGGGCAGATACGCAGTATTTT.

The chain has TRBV7-3 and TRBJ2-7; no clear D gene. The CDR3 length is 14 residues. The V end lost 1 base, the J end lost 2 bases, and 9 bases lay between the germline ends. Germline assignment: CDR1 SGHTA and CDR2 FQGTGA. The CDR3 DNA is TGTGCCAGCAGCTTAATCCACCGGGCCTACGAGCAGTACTTC. As protein: CASSLIHRAYEQYF.

The chain links TRBV30 to TRBJ1-5; TRBD1 matches at 9 bases. Germline assignment: CDR1 GTSNPN and CDR2 SVGIG (reference sequence). The ends lost 2 bases at V and 4 bases at J; junction bases unmatched: 6. The CDR3 spans 15 residues. The CDR3: CAWSLGGTGNQPQHF. CDR3 DNA sequence: TGTGCCTGGAGTCTTGGGGGGACAGGGAATCAGCCCCAGCATTTT.

The chain carries TRBV3-1 (or the pseudogene TRBV3-2) and TRBJ2-7; TRBD1 aligns across 8 bases. The ends lost 0 bases at V and 0 bases at J; junction bases unmatched: 10. From germline, CDR1 is LGHDT and CDR2 YNNKEL (reference sequence). CDR3 length: 18 amino acids. This chain's CDR3 is CASSQDEGTGDTSYEQYF. The DNA of the CDR3 is TGTGCCAGCAGCCAAGATGAGGGGACAGGCGACACCTCCTACGAGCAGTACTTC.

The chain has TRBV9 and TRBJ2-7; TRBD1 aligns across 12 bases. Germline V gene lookup returns CDR1 SGDLS and CDR2 YYNGEE. This CDR3 is 15 amino acids long. Trimming took 2 bases from V and 4 from J; bases not matched to a gene: 4. The CDR3 sequence is CASSVGQGAQYEQYF. The DNA of the CDR3 is TGTGCCAGCAGCGTGGGACAGGGGGCGCAGTACGAGCAGTACTTC.

The V and J genes are TRBV18 and TRBJ2-1; TRBD2 matches 8 bases. The V gene's germline CDR1 is KGHSH and CDR2 LQKENI. The CDR3 contains 15 residues. The V gene end was trimmed by 2 bases and the J gene end by 7 bases; junction bases not matched to a gene: 7. The CDR3 protein is CASSPTGGLYNEQFF. In DNA form, the CDR3 reads TGTGCCAGCTCACCAACGGGGGGGCTTTATAATGAGCAGTTCTTC.

The rearrangement joins TRBV24-1 to TRBJ2-1, with 8 bases aligning to TRBD2. The CDR3 totals 17 residues. Losses at the gene ends were 0 bases for V and 6 bases for J; bases not matched to a gene: 9. The germline CDR1 and CDR2 sequences are KGHDR and SFDVKD. CDR3 residues: CATSDLHAGGGLNEQFF. The DNA for the CDR3 is TGTGCCACCAGTGATTTGCACGCGGGGGGCGGCCTCAATGAGCAGTTCTTC.

The J gene is TRBJ1-1, the V gene TRBV5-1; 9 bases map to TRBD1. Germline CDR1 is SGHRS and CDR2 is YFSETQ. Trimming cost V 0 bases and J 5 bases; bases outside gene matches: 8. The CDR3 is made up of 16 amino acids. In nucleotides, the CDR3 is TGCGCCAGCAGCTTGGGCTACAGGGGGCGGAGGACTGAAGCTTTCTTT. It encodes CASSLGYRGRRTEAFF.

The chain recombines TRBV7-2 with TRBJ1-1; perhaps TRBD1 as D (5 bases). Trimming pared 1 base from V and 7 bases from J, leaving 13 bases between. CDR3 length equals 14 residues. The germline V gene has CDR1 SGHTA and CDR2 FQGNSA. CDR3 sequence (DNA): TGTGCCAGCAGCTTAGGGGGGGTAGGCGGTGAAGCTTTCTTT. It encodes CASSLGGVGGEAFF.

This chain connects TRBV5-4 to TRBJ2-1, with TRBD2 matching over 9 bases. V was pared by 4 bases and J by 5 bases, with 4 bases of the junction left unmatched. Germline lookup yields CDR1 SGHNT and CDR2 YYREEE (reference sequence). CDR3 length equals 14 residues. The CDR3 DNA reads as TGTGCCAGCAGCCCGAGCGGGGGGCACAATGAGCAGTTCTTC. This encodes CASSPSGGHNEQFF.